Listed here are 27 T cell receptor beta chains from one sample, sequenced in a study of blood T cell repertoires in COVID-19 (dated by TCRdb to the early 2020s). Library method: the immunoSEQ multiplex PCR assay. The table comes from immuneACCESS by way of TCRdb, which keeps in-frame sequences with V and J called. Part of the clones is missing from these tables; in studies checked, under half for an unresolved V gene and the rest for unknown reasons. Recorded for this sample are about 210,000 clones; around 81% of them occurred a single time. The ten largest account for approximately 0.9% of the sample. The sequenced sample consisted of peripheral blood. The source is a man aged 55 to 70 with COVID-19, enrolled during active disease.

V and J are TRBV5-4 and TRBJ2-1; tentative D call: TRBD2 (6 bases). The ends were cut back, 7 bases at V and 8 bases at J, with 16 bases in the middle. Germline-derived CDR1 and CDR2 are SGHNT and YYREEE (reference sequence). This CDR3 is 13 amino acids long. The CDR3 loop reads CASGTSVADEQFF. DNA of the CDR3: TGTGCCAGCGGTACGTCCGTAGCGGATGAGCAGTTCTTC.

The chain combines TRBV7-2 with TRBJ2-3; 7 bases agree with TRBD1. Germline V CDR1 and CDR2: SGHTA, FQGNSA. V lost 5 bases and J lost 1; bases outside the gene matches: 6. This CDR3 has 15 amino acids. CDR3 DNA: TGTGCCAGCAGCCCCAGGACAGGACGCACAGATACGCAGTATTTT. Translation gives CASSPRTGRTDTQYF.

The V gene is TRBV7-2, the J gene TRBJ1-1; D may be TRBD1 (5 bases). In germline, CDR1 is SGHTA, CDR2 FQGNSA. V lost 6 bases and J 3 bases, leaving 11 bases between the germline ends. The CDR3 length is 13 residues. The CDR3 protein is CASSLQVDTEAFF. The CDR3 DNA follows: TGTGCCAGCAGTCTACAGGTTGACACTGAAGCTTTCTTT.

A few counts support this clone. The chain carries TRBV5-1 and TRBJ2-7; no clear D. This CDR3 is built from 13 residues. Trimming removed 0 bases at V and 4 bases at J, with 8 bases between. Germline lookup yields CDR1 SGHRS and CDR2 YFSETQ. This chain's CDR3 is CASSLGSLYEQYF. CDR3 nucleotides: TGCGCCAGCAGCTTGGGAAGCCTTTACGAGCAGTACTTC.

The V gene is TRBV7-2, the J gene TRBJ1-2; D call uncertain. The CDR3 is made up of 13 amino acids. Germline V gene data show CDR1 as SGHTA and CDR2 as FQGNSA. Trimming left V 4 bases short and J 7 bases short, with 13 bases between. CDR3 DNA sequence: TGTGCCAGCAGCTCGAAGGAGTCGGGTGGCTACACCTTC. Translated, it gives CASSSKESGGYTF.

V is TRBV28 and J is TRBJ2-3; a possible D gene is TRBD2 (6 bases). The CDR3 covers 13 residues. The germline V gene encodes CDR1 MDHEN and CDR2 SYDVKM. Trimming pared 6 bases from V and 6 bases from J, leaving 13 bases between. Here the CDR3 DNA reads TGTGCCAGCAGCCCCTCGGCGGGGGATACGCAGTATTTT. Its translation is CASSPSAGDTQYF.

The CDR3 DNA is TGTGCCAGCAGTTTCCCGGGACAGAGGGGAGCTTTCTTT. Its protein product is CASSFPGQRGAFF. The rearrangement uses TRBV28 and TRBJ1-1, with 7 bases identical to TRBD1. The V and J ends lost 3 bases and 10 bases, in that order; junction bases with no gene match: 8. This CDR3 region has 13 residues. Germline V gene data show CDR1 as MDHEN and CDR2 as SYDVKM.

The genes are TRBV4-3 and TRBJ1-2; D is uncertain. CDR3 size: 15 residues. V was clipped by 0 bases and J by 1 base, with 9 bases between them. Germline-derived CDR1 and CDR2 are LGHNA and YSLEER. CDR3 in amino acids: CASSQEAGYNYGYTF. CDR3 DNA: TGCGCCAGCAGCCAAGAAGCGGGTTATAACTATGGCTACACCTTC.

The chain carries TRBV14 and TRBJ2-5, with TRBD2 matching 11 bases. Germline CDR1 and CDR2: SGHDN and FVKESK. J was trimmed by 5 bases and V by 0 bases; bases with no gene match: 11. There are 18 residues in the CDR3. The CDR3 is CASSQDNSGRAISETQYF. The CDR3 DNA is TGTGCCAGCAGCCAAGATAATAGCGGGAGGGCCATTTCGGAGACCCAGTACTTC. Full variable domain (rest looked up from reference TRBV14 and TRBJ2-5): EAGVTQFPSHSVIEKGQTVTLRCDPISGHDNLYWYRRVMGKEIKFLLHFVKESKQDESGMPNNRFLAERTGGTYSTLKVQPAELEDSGVYFCASSQDNSGRAISETQYFGPGTRLLVL.

The V call is TRBV5-1, the J call TRBJ2-5; D remains ambiguous. Germline lookup yields CDR1 SGHRS and CDR2 YFSETQ. Trimming stripped 4 bases from V and 3 bases from J, with 13 bases between. This CDR3 is built from 14 residues. Here the CDR3 DNA reads TGCGCCAGCAGCGTTGCCAGGCCCGAAGAGACCCAGTACTTC. It encodes CASSVARPEETQYF.

V is TRBV5-4 and J is TRBJ2-3; 7 bases are shared with TRBD2. The CDR3 contains 16 residues. The junction had 15 bases not matched to a gene; V was cut back by 3 bases and J by 8 bases. Looked up from germline, CDR1 is SGHNT and CDR2 is YYREEE (reference sequence). This CDR3 reads CASSSSNGAGARTQYF. CDR3 bases: TGTGCCAGCAGCTCCTCGAACGGGGCGGGAGCGCGTACGCAGTATTTT.

The V gene is TRBV6-5, the J gene TRBJ2-7; 7 nucleotides agree with TRBD1. Losses at the gene ends were 2 bases for V and 6 bases for J; bases not matched to a gene: 7. Germline V gene data show CDR1 as MNHEY and CDR2 as SVGAGI. The CDR3 loop spans 14 amino acids. CDR3 coding DNA: TGTGCCAGCAGTTACGAAATATGGGACAGCGAGCAGTACTTC. It translates to CASSYEIWDSEQYF.

J is TRBJ1-5 and V is TRBV10-3; 9 bases match TRBD1. The germline V gene has CDR1 ENHRY and CDR2 SYGVKD. V trimming: 3 bases; J trimming: 9 bases; junction bases outside the gene matches: 12. The CDR3 spans 16 residues. The chain's CDR3 is CAISDGAHRGLLPQHF. CDR3 DNA: TGTGCCATCAGTGACGGGGCCCACAGGGGGCTTCTGCCCCAGCATTTT.

The rearrangement links TRBV3-1 (or the pseudogene TRBV3-2) to TRBJ1-5; the match to TRBD1 covers 9 bases. The CDR3 totals 15 residues. J gave up 8 bases and V 5 bases, and 10 bases lay outside the gene matches. Germline CDR1 LGHDT, CDR2 YNNKEL (reference sequence). The CDR3 DNA sequence: TGTGCCAGCAGCTCCACAGGGGGCCTGATTGAGCCCCAGCATTTT. Protein product: CASSSTGGLIEPQHF.

This chain connects TRBV27 to TRBJ1-2; 9 bases are shared with TRBD1. The CDR3 has 14 amino acids. V lost 5 bases, J lost 6 bases, and 7 bases stayed unmatched. Germline assignment: CDR1 MNHEY and CDR2 SMNVEV (reference sequence). The CDR3 nucleotides are TGTGCCAGCAGTCCTCGGACAGGGGCGAATGGCTACACCTTC. Translation gives CASSPRTGANGYTF.

The V call is TRBV6-2 or TRBV6-3, the J call TRBJ1-2; D might be TRBD1 (6 bases). Trimming took off 5 bases at V and 8 bases at J, with 15 bases between the two ends. Germline CDR1 and CDR2: MNHEY and SVGEGT. The CDR3 consists of 13 residues. The CDR3 coding sequence is TGTGCCAGCAGTGTGCGGGGGGGCGACGGCTACACCTTC. Its protein is CASSVRGGDGYTF.

The rearrangement links TRBV7-8 to TRBJ1-1, with 7 positions matching TRBD1. V gave up 0 bases and J gave up 2 bases; unmatched junction bases: 6. CDR1 SGHVS and CDR2 FQNEAQ come from the germline V gene. This CDR3 spans 16 amino acids. As DNA, the CDR3 is TGTGCCAGCAGCTTAGCCCCGACAGGGTACAACACTGAAGCTTTCTTT. Translating gives CASSLAPTGYNTEAFF.

This clone was recorded once. The J gene is TRBJ2-7, the V gene TRBV3-1 (or the pseudogene TRBV3-2); maybe TRBD1 (6 bases). Trimming cost V 4 bases and J 4 bases, with 8 bases left between them. Per germline, CDR1 LGHDT and CDR2 YNNKEL (reference sequence). This CDR3 has 12 amino acids. The CDR3: CASSRGGYEQYF. CDR3 nucleotides: TGTGCCAGCAGCCGAGGGGGTTACGAGCAGTACTTC.

This clone was counted between two and nine times. The V gene is TRBV6-5, the J gene TRBJ1-1; D remains unclear. The ends were cut back, 0 bases at V and 3 bases at J, with 14 bases in the middle. Germline assignment: CDR1 MNHEY and CDR2 SVGAGI. CDR3 length: 16 amino acids. The CDR3 region is CASSYSSGGPYTEAFF. CDR3 sequence (DNA): TGTGCCAGCAGTTACTCGAGTGGAGGCCCATACACTGAAGCTTTCTTT.

CDR3 nucleotide sequence: TGTGCCAGCAGCTTCGCGCACGAGCAGTACTTC. Its protein is CASSFAHEQYF. V gene TRBV5-5 combines with J gene TRBJ2-7; D gene uncertain. V was clipped by 2 bases and J by 5 bases, with 5 bases between them. Germline V lookup: CDR1 SGHKS, CDR2 YYEKEE (reference sequence). CDR3 length: 11 residues.

The chain is built from TRBV11-2 and TRBJ1-6, with TRBD1 as a possible D gene (6 bases). V lost 0 bases and J lost 8, with 8 bases in between. Germline values: CDR1 SGHAT, CDR2 FQNNGV. The CDR3 sequence is 14 residues long. CDR3 in amino acids: CASSLENRDSPLHF. CDR3 DNA: TGTGCCAGCAGCTTAGAGAACAGGGATTCACCCCTCCACTTT.

The chain recombines TRBV27 with TRBJ1-6, with a possible D match to TRBD1 (5 bases). From germline, CDR1 is MNHEY and CDR2 SMNVEV (reference sequence). V was clipped by 7 bases and J by 9 bases, with 16 bases between them. The CDR3 contains 14 residues. This CDR3 is CASTTSGPPSPLHF. The DNA of the CDR3 is TGTGCCAGCACCACCTCAGGGCCCCCTTCACCCCTCCACTTT.

The chain uses TRBV19 and TRBJ2-5; a weak D match, TRBD2 (6 bases). The CDR3 runs to 16 residues. CDR1 LNHDA and CDR2 SQIVND come from the germline V gene (reference sequence). V was pared by 3 bases and J by 1 base, with 15 bases between. The CDR3 DNA follows: TGTGCCAGTAGTATGAGGAGGGCTAGGGGCCAAGAGACCCAGTACTTC. Protein product: CASSMRRARGQETQYF. Full variable domain (remainder filled in from reference TRBV19 and TRBJ2-5): DGGITQSPKYLFRKEGQNVTLSCEQNLNHDAMYWYRQDPGQGLRLIYYSQIVNDFQKGDIAEGYSVSREKKESFPLTVTSAQKNPTAFYLCASSMRRARGQETQYFGPGTRLLVL.

The V and J genes are TRBV4-2 and TRBJ2-5; D is possibly TRBD2 (6 bases). CDR3 length: 16 residues. Trimming removed 1 base from V and 5 bases from J, with 17 bases in between. The V gene's germline CDR1 is LGHNA and CDR2 YNFKEQ. CDR3 sequence reads: CASSQAAASATETQYF. For the CDR3, the DNA is TGTGCCAGCAGCCAAGCGGCGGCTAGCGCAACGGAGACCCAGTACTTC.

This rearrangement joins TRBV10-3 to TRBJ1-6, with D perhaps TRBD1 (6 bases). The CDR3 length is 15 residues. V shed 7 bases and J shed 8 bases, with 18 bases lying between them. Germline V gives CDR1 ENHRY, CDR2 SYGVKD. The CDR3 region has the DNA TGTGCCATCACCGAAGGGGACACCGTTTATTCACCCCTCCACTTT. As protein: CAITEGDTVYSPLHF.

The rearrangement joins TRBV3-1 (or the pseudogene TRBV3-2) to TRBJ2-2, with 10 positions matching TRBD2. V trimming: 5 bases; J trimming: 5 bases; junction bases outside the gene matches: 8. Germline lookup yields CDR1 LGHDT and CDR2 YNNKEL (reference sequence). CDR3 length: 16 amino acids. The CDR3 bases are TGTGCCAGCAGCTCTAGCGGGAGAAGTGGGACCGGGGAGCTGTTTTTT. It translates to CASSSSGRSGTGELFF.

The V call is TRBV5-1, the J call TRBJ2-5, with D perhaps matching TRBD1 (5 bases). The V and J ends lost 1 base and 1 base respectively, with 11 bases between them. The CDR3 loop spans 15 amino acids. The V gene's germline CDR1 is SGHRS and CDR2 YFSETQ. The CDR3 region is CASSLTGRSQETQYF. The CDR3 nucleotides read TGCGCCAGCAGCTTGACAGGTCGAAGCCAAGAGACCCAGTACTTC.